The next 21 T cell receptor beta chains were all read from a single sample in a study of T cell changes during pregnancy in multiple sclerosis. TCRdb's copy holds only in-frame clones and misses some; the assay was immunoSEQ multiplex PCR. The sample lists some 60,000 clones, around nine tenths occurring once. The specimen comprised peripheral blood, sampled in the first trimester of pregnancy. The receptors come from a female donor in good health, enrolled as a control in a pregnancy study.

V is TRBV30 and J is TRBJ2-7; 8 bases fit TRBD1. V gave up 5 bases and J gave up 1 base; unmatched junction bases: 31. The germline CDR1 and CDR2 sequences are GTSNPN and SVGIG (reference sequence). The CDR3 has 22 residues. The CDR3 DNA is TGTGCCTGGGCCCGGTTTGAACTAACTGTTCAGTACGGACAGGGAAATTCCTACGAGCAGTACTTC. It codes for CAWARFELTVQYGQGNSYEQYF.

The rearrangement uses TRBV19 and TRBJ1-5; no clear D gene. This CDR3 has 16 amino acids. Germline CDR1 reads LNHDA; CDR2 reads SQIVND (reference sequence). V was trimmed by 5 bases and J by 0 bases, leaving 14 bases between them. For the CDR3, the DNA is TGTGCCAGTAGTTCAGAGGGTTTTCTTAGCAATCAGCCCCAGCATTTT. Amino acids: CASSSEGFLSNQPQHF.

The chain has TRBV11-2 and TRBJ2-7, with TRBD2 identical over 7 bases. Germline V gene sequence: CDR1 SGHAT, CDR2 FQNNGV. The trim removed 1 base at V and 2 bases at J, leaving 8 bases unmatched. The CDR3 is made up of 16 amino acids. CDR3 sequence reads: CASSLGGGLLPYEQYF. CDR3 coding DNA: TGTGCCAGCAGCTTAGGCGGGGGACTACTACCCTACGAGCAGTACTTC.

This chain connects TRBV5-6 to TRBJ2-2; the D gene is possibly TRBD1 (6 bases). The ends were cut back, 3 bases at V and 5 bases at J, with 17 bases in the middle. The V gene's germline CDR1 is SGHDT and CDR2 YYEEEE. The CDR3 covers 16 residues. The CDR3, as DNA: TGTGCCAGCAGCTCCCTGGGGGCAAGTGGGACCGGGGAGCTGTTTTTT. Translation gives CASSSLGASGTGELFF.

The V and J genes are TRBV6-5 and TRBJ2-5; 9 bases fit TRBD1. The germline gives CDR1 MNHEY, CDR2 SVGAGI. The ends lost 2 bases at V and 0 bases at J; junction bases unmatched: 4. There are 16 residues in the CDR3. The CDR3 sequence: CASSYGDRENQETQYF. Here the CDR3 DNA reads TGTGCCAGCAGTTACGGGGACAGGGAAAACCAAGAGACCCAGTACTTC.

The genes are TRBV29-1 and TRBJ2-6; D is undetermined. CDR1 is SQVTM, CDR2 ANQGSEA, per germline. This CDR3 region has 15 residues. Trimming removed 4 bases at V and 0 bases at J, with 10 bases between. The CDR3 coding sequence is TGCAGCGTTGCTCAACAGTCCTCTGGGGCCAACGTCCTGACTTTC. It yields the protein CSVAQQSSGANVLTF.

The CDR3 coding sequence is TGTGCCAGCAGACAGGGAGGGGGAAGCACTGAAGCTTTCTTT. Protein: CASRQGGGSTEAFF. The chain links TRBV2 to TRBJ1-1; D perhaps matches TRBD1 (6 bases). This CDR3 spans 14 amino acids. V lost 6 bases, J lost 4 bases, and 15 bases lay in between. Germline V gene sequence: CDR1 SNHLY, CDR2 FYNNEI.

The chain couples TRBV4-1 to TRBJ2-7, with 7 bases fitting TRBD1. V lost 0 bases to trimming and J lost 5 bases; unmatched junction nucleotides: 19. The V gene's germline CDR1 is MGHRA and CDR2 YSYEKL. CDR3 length: 19 amino acids. CDR3 bases: TGCGCCAGCAGCCAAGATTATCTGCAGGGGGACGCTTGGGGGAACGAGCAGTACTTC. Its protein product is CASSQDYLQGDAWGNEQYF.

This rearrangement joins TRBV29-1 to TRBJ1-2, with TRBD1 matching 8 bases. V was pared by 6 bases and J by 7 bases, with 10 bases of the junction left unmatched. This CDR3 is 13 amino acids long. Germline V lookup: CDR1 SQVTM, CDR2 ANQGSEA. This CDR3 reads CSVLEGQESGYTF. As DNA, the CDR3 is TGCAGCGTACTCGAGGGACAGGAAAGTGGCTACACCTTC.

The chain employs TRBV21-1 and TRBJ2-7; the D call of TRBD1 is as the table states it, not checked on the DNA. TRBV21-1 represents a pseudogene. CDR3 length: 15 amino acids. The CDR3 DNA reads TGTGCCAGCAGCAAACGAACAGGGGATTGCTACGAGCAGTACTTC. Its protein is CASSKRTGDCYEQYF.

The chain couples TRBV7-2 to TRBJ1-1, with D unresolved. Germline CDR1 SGHTA, CDR2 FQGNSA. The CDR3 is made up of 15 amino acids. V lost 1 base and J lost 1, with 10 bases in between. The CDR3 DNA is TGTGCCAGCAGCTTAGGTTTCCGGGGGAACACTGAAGCTTTCTTT. Protein sequence: CASSLGFRGNTEAFF.

The rearrangement uses TRBV28 and TRBJ1-1; TRBD1 matches 10 bases. Looked up from germline, CDR1 is MDHEN and CDR2 is SYDVKM. CDR3 length equals 15 residues. J lost 3 bases, V lost 6 bases, and 7 bases had no gene match. In DNA form, the CDR3 reads TGTGCCAGCAGCCCAACGGGACAGGGGCACACTGAAGCTTTCTTT. This codes for CASSPTGQGHTEAFF.

The chain employs TRBV5-1 and TRBJ2-3, with D perhaps TRBD1 (6 bases). The V end was cut by 3 bases, the J end by 1 base, with 12 bases between. CDR1 is SGHRS and CDR2 is YFSETQ in the germline V gene. This CDR3 region has 15 residues. CDR3 amino acids: CASSYQGPGTDTQYF. The DNA of the CDR3 is TGCGCCAGCAGCTATCAGGGGCCGGGCACAGATACGCAGTATTTT.

The chain combines TRBV9 with TRBJ1-2; D not certain. Germline CDR1 and CDR2: SGDLS and YYNGEE. V lost 2 bases and J 4 bases, leaving 12 bases between the germline ends. The length of the CDR3 is 14 residues. The CDR3 here is CASSVLGSFYGYTF. The CDR3 DNA is TGTGCCAGCAGCGTTCTGGGCAGCTTCTATGGCTACACCTTC.

The chain combines TRBV10-1 with TRBJ2-1, with 11 bases fitting TRBD2. V was clipped by 0 bases and J by 11 bases; unmatched bases: 9. Germline V gene sequence: CDR1 WNHNN, CDR2 SYGVQD (reference sequence). The CDR3 runs to 16 residues. The CDR3 sequence is CASSESLAGGSTQQFF. The CDR3 DNA sequence: TGCGCCAGCAGTGAGTCGCTAGCGGGGGGCTCTACCCAGCAGTTCTTC.

The chain recombines TRBV7-9 with TRBJ2-7, with 9 positions matching TRBD1. J gave up 4 bases and V 1 base, and 5 bases lay outside the gene matches. Per the germline V gene, CDR1 is SEHNR and CDR2 is FQNEAQ (reference sequence). There are 15 residues in the CDR3. The CDR3 sequence: CASSLDTGGRYEQYF. DNA for the CDR3: TGTGCCAGCAGCTTAGACACAGGGGGCAGGTACGAGCAGTACTTC.

CDR3 loop: CASSLQPGDTQYF. The DNA for the CDR3 is TGCGCCAGCAGCTTGCAACCCGGAGATACGCAGTATTTT. J is TRBJ2-3 and V is TRBV5-1; D unclear. Germline V gene lookup returns CDR1 SGHRS and CDR2 YFSETQ. The length of the CDR3 is 13 residues. V gave up 1 base and J gave up 5 bases, with 8 bases separating them.

CDR3 amino acids: CASGTNYGYTF. The CDR3 DNA sequence: TGTGCCTCCGGGACTAACTATGGCTACACCTTC. J is TRBJ1-2 and V is TRBV25-1; D uncertain. The CDR3 runs 11 residues. Trimming shortened V by 11 bases and J by 0 bases, and 7 bases separated the two germline ends. Germline V gene sequence: CDR1 MGHDK, CDR2 SYGVNS.

This sequence joins TRBV28 and TRBJ2-1; 8 bases are a match to TRBD2. The CDR3 has 17 amino acids. Germline lookup yields CDR1 MDHEN and CDR2 SYDVKM. With 2 bases clipped from V and 6 bases from J, the junction kept 12 bases outside the gene matches. The CDR3 here is CASSLGTGTSLANEQFF. The CDR3 DNA reads as TGTGCCAGCAGTTTAGGAACCGGGACTAGTTTGGCCAATGAGCAGTTCTTC.

CDR3 in amino acids: CASSLSSGLADNEQFF. Written as DNA, the CDR3 is TGTGCCAGCAGTTTATCATCGGGACTAGCGGACAATGAGCAGTTCTTC. The V call is TRBV28, the J call TRBJ2-1, with 11 bases lining up with TRBD2. This CDR3 contains 16 residues. Per the germline V gene, CDR1 is MDHEN and CDR2 is SYDVKM. V trimming: 1 base; J trimming: 5 bases; junction bases outside the gene matches: 4.

This sequence joins TRBV10-2 and TRBJ1-1; D is unclear. The CDR3 runs 11 residues. Germline CDR1 WSHSY, CDR2 SAAADI. Trimming removed 1 base from V and 8 bases from J, with 5 bases in between. The CDR3 DNA reads as TGCGCCAGCAGTGAGTTGGCAGAAGCTTTCTTT. This gives the protein CASSELAEAFF.